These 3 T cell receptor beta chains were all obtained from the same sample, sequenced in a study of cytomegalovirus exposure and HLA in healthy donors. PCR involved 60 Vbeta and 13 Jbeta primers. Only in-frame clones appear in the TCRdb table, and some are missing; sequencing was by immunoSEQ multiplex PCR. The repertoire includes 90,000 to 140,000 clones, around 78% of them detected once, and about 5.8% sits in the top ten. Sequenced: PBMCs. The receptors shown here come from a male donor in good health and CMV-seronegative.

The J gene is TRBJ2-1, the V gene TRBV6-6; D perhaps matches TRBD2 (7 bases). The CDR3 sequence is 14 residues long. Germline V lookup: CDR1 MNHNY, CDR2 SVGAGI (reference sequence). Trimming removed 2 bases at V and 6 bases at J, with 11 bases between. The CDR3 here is CASSYQGGGNEQFF. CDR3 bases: TGTGCCAGCAGTTACCAAGGGGGGGGCAATGAGCAGTTCTTC.

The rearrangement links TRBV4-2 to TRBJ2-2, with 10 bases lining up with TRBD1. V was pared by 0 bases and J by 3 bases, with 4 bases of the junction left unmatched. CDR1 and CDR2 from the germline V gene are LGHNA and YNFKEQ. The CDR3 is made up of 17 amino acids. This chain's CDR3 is CASSQETGGIDTGELFF. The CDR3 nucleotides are TGTGCCAGCAGCCAAGAGACAGGGGGCATTGACACCGGGGAGCTGTTTTTT.

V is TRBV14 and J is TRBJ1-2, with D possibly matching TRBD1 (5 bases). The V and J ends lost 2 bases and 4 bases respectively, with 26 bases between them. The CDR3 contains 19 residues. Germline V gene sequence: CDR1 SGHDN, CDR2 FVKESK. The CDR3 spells CASSQINEYGAAYFYGYTF. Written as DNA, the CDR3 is TGTGCCAGCAGCCAAATTAACGAATATGGGGCAGCATACTTCTATGGCTACACCTTC.